This is a list of T cell receptor beta chains from one sample in a study of memory CD4+ T cells and cytomegalovirus serostatus. Some clones are missing from TCRdb's copy, which holds only in-frame ones; the method was immunoSEQ multiplex PCR. The table records 50,000 or so clones, under 80% of them present only once. Sequencing used memory CD4+ T cells from blood. These receptors were obtained from an adult in good health and CMV-seronegative. Both conserved end residues are part of each CDR3. Fields, in order: V gene, D gene, J gene, clone size, CDR3 protein, CDR3 DNA. D genes are given only for firm matches. Clone size appears in some rows only: once, few, many, or a class for an expanded clone.

TRBV5-1	-	TRBJ1-1	-	CASSLAVLGGTEAFF	TGCGCCAGCAGCTTGGCCGTGTTAGGGGGCACTGAAGCTTTCTTT
TRBV30	-	TRBJ1-1	once	CAWSTWGQGNTEAFF	TGTGCCTGGAGTACGTGGGGGCAAGGGAACACTGAAGCTTTCTTT
TRBV7-3	-	TRBJ2-3	-	CASSSGLFTDTQYF	TGTGCCAGCAGCTCCGGACTTTTCACAGATACGCAGTATTTT
TRBV25-1	-	TRBJ1-2	once	CASSESVGQAYGYTF	TGTGCCAGCAGTGAATCGGTCGGGCAGGCCTATGGCTACACCTTC
TRBV6-6	TRBD1	TRBJ1-1	-	CASSPRGGDTEAFF	TGTGCCAGCAGTCCCAGGGGGGGGGACACTGAAGCTTTCTTT
TRBV5-8	-	TRBJ2-7	-	CASIRWGEASPEQYF	TGTGCCAGCATCCGATGGGGGGAGGCCAGTCCCGAGCAGTACTTC
TRBV18	-	TRBJ1-4	-	CASSPQSALNQEKLFF	TGTGCCAGCTCACCACAGTCCGCCTTGAACCAAGAAAAACTGTTTTTT
TRBV6-1	-	TRBJ1-5	-	CASSVTSGQPQHF	TGTGCCAGCAGTGTAACTTCGGGTCAGCCCCAGCATTTT
TRBV19	-	TRBJ1-4	-	CASYDRGATNEKLFF	TGTGCCAGTTATGATCGGGGGGCGACTAATGAAAAACTGTTTTTT
TRBV28	-	TRBJ2-7	once	CASSFEISSYEQYF	TGTGCCAGCAGTTTCGAGATAAGCTCCTACGAGCAGTACTTC
TRBV29-1	-	TRBJ1-1	once	CSAQGMNTEAFF	TGCAGCGCTCAGGGGATGAACACTGAAGCTTTCTTT
TRBV7-9	TRBD1	TRBJ1-1	-	CASSPGNRGLGTEAFF	TGTGCCAGCAGCCCGGGAAACAGGGGGCTGGGTACTGAAGCTTTCTTT
TRBV7-9	-	TRBJ1-5	-	CASSLGERQPQHF	TGTGCCAGCAGCTTGGGGGAGAGACAGCCCCAGCATTTT
TRBV27	-	TRBJ1-2	-	CASSLSGSGYTF	TGTGCCAGCAGTTTATCCGGGAGCGGCTACACCTTC
TRBV7-6	-	TRBJ2-5	few	CASSLIPGGNQETQYF	TGTGCCAGCAGCTTAATCCCAGGGGGGAACCAAGAGACCCAGTACTTC
TRBV2	-	TRBJ1-5	few	CASSPREDQPQHF	TGTGCCAGCAGTCCTAGAGAGGATCAGCCCCAGCATTTT
TRBV20-1	-	TRBJ1-2	few	CSASGGTGYTF	TGCAGTGCTAGCGGGGGGACGGGCTACACCTTC
TRBV2	-	TRBJ1-5	once	CASSVTVFQPQHF	TGTGCCAGCAGTGTTACGGTTTTTCAGCCCCAGCATTTT
TRBV6-1	-	TRBJ1-4	-	CASIHSKGEKLFF	TGTGCCAGCATACACAGTAAAGGGGAAAAACTGTTTTTT
TRBV6-1	TRBD1	TRBJ2-7	-	CASSAPGTAPGEQYF	TGTGCCAGCAGTGCGCCCGGGACAGCCCCTGGGGAGCAGTACTTC